This note documents a single TCR beta chain sequence. As yet, its antigen is unknown. This specimen belongs to a study of T cells after yellow fever vaccination. Study context: Preparation of the low-cell-number fractions used SMART-Seq v4 Ultra Low Input.

TCR cDNA was made by 5'RACE template switching, adding a universal primer site and UMIs. Each CDR3 protein is one row after TCRdb ran MiXCR on the 5' RACE reads. The table has hundreds of thousands of distinct CDR3 sequences, 8.7% seen once. Whole-study results and caveats: Post-booster repertoires contained most primary-vaccination clones again (96% CD4, 85% to 90% CD8).

The clonotype originates from a man younger than 30 who received the YFV17D yellow fever vaccine. Sequencing was performed on PBMCs, taken on the day of the first yellow fever vaccination.

CDR3 residues: CASSPRTGTATDTQYF. The CDR3 coding sequence is TGTGCCAGCAGCCCCCGAACCGGGACGGCGACAGATACGCAGTATTTT. The chain recombines TRBV11-2 with TRBJ2-3; D is possibly TRBD1 or TRBD2 (5 bases each). This CDR3 region has 16 residues. Trimming pared 5 bases from V and 3 bases from J, leaving 18 bases between. CDR1 and CDR2 (germline): SGHAT, FQNNGV.